This is a list of T cell receptor beta chains from one sample in a study of shared clonotypes between healthy human individuals. Measured with immunoSEQ multiplex PCR; TCRdb has only the in-frame clones, and not every one. The sample yields approximately 2.5 million clones, more than 80% seen once. Material: naive CD4+ T cells sorted from blood. The receptors derive from a young man in good health. Both conserved end residues are part of each CDR3. A D gene is named only where the DNA matches it firmly. Only part of the rows carry a size: once, few, many, or a class if the clone is expanded.

few,TRBJ1-6,TRBV5-4,.,TGTGCCAGCAGCCAGGGAGGAAATTATAATTCACCCCTCCACTTT,CASSQGGNYNSPLHF
.,TRBJ1-4,TRBV28,.,TGTGCCAGCAGTTCGCCTGGGGGGGCAACTAATGAAAAACTGTTTTTT,CASSSPGGATNEKLFF
.,TRBJ2-7,TRBV18,.,TGTGCCAGCTCACCAAACGTGAGCTCCTACGAGCAGTACTTC,CASSPNVSSYEQYF
.,TRBJ2-5,TRBV7-7,.,TGTGCTAGCAGCCCACAGAACCAAGAGACCCAGTACTTC,CASSPQNQETQYF
.,TRBJ2-3,TRBV9,.,TGTGCCAGCAGCCAAACGGGGACTGCCCAGGGGGATGATACGCAGTATTTT,CASSQTGTAQGDDTQYF
.,TRBJ1-4,TRBV2,.,TGTGCCAGCAACACGCAGGGTGGAGGAACTAATGAAAAACTGTTTTTT,CASNTQGGGTNEKLFF
.,TRBJ1-3,TRBV5-6,.,TGTGCCAGCAGCTCCCCCGGAAACACCATATATTTT,CASSSPGNTIYF
.,TRBJ1-2,TRBV5-4,TRBD1,TGTGCCAGCAGCTTGAGACAGGGGAACTATGGCTACACCTTC,CASSLRQGNYGYTF
.,TRBJ1-2,TRBV7-9,.,TGTGCCAGCAGCTTAGGGGAGGCGTACGGCTACACCTTC,CASSLGEAYGYTF
.,TRBJ1-2,TRBV18,.,TGTGCCAGCTCACCACTCTCGGCGGACGAGGGGGGCTACACCTTC,CASSPLSADEGGYTF
.,TRBJ2-7,TRBV5-4,.,TGTGCCAGCAGCCCGTCCGGGACATGGTGCTACGAGCAGTACTTC,CASSPSGTWCYEQYF
.,TRBJ1-6,TRBV4-2,.,TGTGCCAGCAGCCAAGAAACTCCGGAGAATTCACCCCTCCACTTT,CASSQETPENSPLHF
.,TRBJ1-3,TRBV30,TRBD1,TGTGCCTGGAGTGGGGCACAGGGGCCCGGAAACACCATATATTTT,CAWSGAQGPGNTIYF
.,TRBJ2-1,TRBV11-2,TRBD1,TGTGCCAGCACCCTAGGACAGGGCTTATACAATGAGCAGTTCTTC,CASTLGQGLYNEQFF
once,TRBJ2-1,TRBV29-1,.,TGCAGCTCCACAAAGGGAATTGGAGGAAATGAGCAGTTCTTC,CSSTKGIGGNEQFF
few,TRBJ1-5,TRBV5-1,.,TGCGCCAGCAGCTTGGTACCAGCCCAGCCCCAGCATTTT,CASSLVPAQPQHF
.,TRBJ1-6,TRBV28,TRBD1,TGTGCCAGCAGGCACCGGGACAGGGCCAATTCACCCCTCCACTTT,CASRHRDRANSPLHF
.,TRBJ1-6,TRBV7-3,.,TGTGCCAGCAGCTTTGGGAAGAATTCACCCCTCCACTTT,CASSFGKNSPLHF
.,TRBJ2-3,TRBV5-1,.,TGCGCCAGCAGCACCAGGGGGGGCGCTGGGACAGATACGCAGTATTTT,CASSTRGGAGTDTQYF
.,TRBJ1-1,TRBV6-5,.,TGTGCCACCCGGCTGAACACTGAAGCTTTCTTT,CATRLNTEAFF
.,TRBJ2-1,TRBV30,.,TGTGCCTGGAGTACCATAAATGAGCAGTTCTTC,CAWSTINEQFF
once,TRBJ2-1,TRBV27,TRBD2,TGTGCCAGCAGTTTATTTACAGCGGGAGGGGGCAATGAGCAGTTCTTC,CASSLFTAGGGNEQFF
.,TRBJ2-1,TRBV5-4,TRBD2,TGTGCCAGCAGCCATACTAGCGGCAACAATGAGCAGTTCTTC,CASSHTSGNNEQFF
.,TRBJ1-2,TRBV12-2,.,TGTGCAAGTCCGCTTAGCTTGCAGGGCTACACCTTC,CASPLSLQGYTF
.,TRBJ1-1,TRBV7-2,.,TGTGCCAGCAGCTTAGGGTCCGGGCTCGCTGAAGCTTTCTTT,CASSLGSGLAEAFF
.,TRBJ1-6,TRBV6-1,TRBD1,TGTGCCAGCAGTGGGGGGGGACAGCATAATTCACCCCTCCACTTT,CASSGGGQHNSPLHF
.,TRBJ2-2,TRBV28,TRBD1,TGTGTGGGACAGGGGGACACCGGGGAGCTGTTTTTT,CVGQGDTGELFF
.,TRBJ1-1,TRBV21-1,.,TGTGCCAGCAGCACTTTAATTACAGGGATCACTGAAGCTTTCTTT,CASSTLITGITEAFF
.,TRBJ2-5,TRBV18,.,TGTGCCAGCTCACTCGATAGACAGAAGACCCAGTACTTC,CASSLDRQKTQYF
.,TRBJ2-5,TRBV10-2,TRBD2,TGCGCCAGCAGTGAGACTAGCGGGAGAGTGGAGACCCAGTACTTC,CASSETSGRVETQYF
once,TRBJ2-3,TRBV29-1,.,TGCAGCGTTGCCGGGACTCTAAGCCCAGATACGCAGTATTTT,CSVAGTLSPDTQYF
.,TRBJ2-7,TRBV10-3,.,TGTGCCATCAGTGGCTCACCCTTAGACGAGCAGTACTTC,CAISGSPLDEQYF
.,TRBJ2-2,TRBV29-1,TRBD1,TGCAGCGTTGAAATCGCCCCTTTCAGGACAGGGGGCACCGGGGAGCTGTTTTTT,CSVEIAPFRTGGTGELFF
.,TRBJ2-3,TRBV9,.,TGTGCCAGCAGCGTCGGTCCGGGAGAAGGCACAGATACGCAGTATTTT,CASSVGPGEGTDTQYF
.,TRBJ2-7,TRBV28,.,TGTGCCAGCGGACCGGGGAGATACGAGCAGTACTTC,CASGPGRYEQYF
few,TRBJ1-1,TRBV11-2,.,TGTGCCAGCACGGCCGGCGGATACACTGAAGCTTTCTTT,CASTAGGYTEAFF
.,TRBJ1-2,TRBV7-2,.,TGTGCCAGCAGCTTAGCGCGCGATAAGGGCGGCTACACCTTC,CASSLARDKGGYTF
.,TRBJ2-6,TRBV27,.,TGTGCCAGCAGTTTAGGATTCTCTGGGGCCAACGTCCTGACTTTC,CASSLGFSGANVLTF
.,TRBJ1-6,TRBV27,.,TGTGCCAGCAGTGGCGGGGGAGGATCCTATAATTCACCCCTCCACTTT,CASSGGGGSYNSPLHF
.,TRBJ2-2,TRBV12-5,TRBD1,TGTGCTAGTGGTTTATTCCTCGGGGACAGGGGGCCGACCGGGGAGCTGTTTTTT,CASGLFLGDRGPTGELFF
.,TRBJ2-7,TRBV2,.,TGTGCCAGCAGTGAAGTGTGGTATCGGGTGGGTGAGCAGTACTTC,CASSEVWYRVGEQYF
.,TRBJ2-7,TRBV6-5,TRBD1,TGTGCCAGCAGACAGGGGGCCTACGAGCAGTACTTC,CASRQGAYEQYF
.,TRBJ1-1,TRBV19,.,TGTGCCAGTAGTATCGTCGGCCGCGTATTGAACACTGAAGCTTTCTTT,CASSIVGRVLNTEAFF
.,TRBJ2-1,TRBV11-2,.,TGTGCCAGCAGCCTGACCGGAAGGGGGGCCTACAATGAGCAGTTCTTC,CASSLTGRGAYNEQFF
.,TRBJ2-2,TRBV11-2,.,TGCGCCAGCAGCCAGAGAGTTAGCGGAACGAACACCGGGGAGCTGTTTTTT,CASSQRVSGTNTGELFF
.,TRBJ1-1,TRBV27,TRBD1,TGTGCCAGCAGTTTATCTAGGTCGGCAGGGGGCTTGGGCACTGAAGCTTTCTTT,CASSLSRSAGGLGTEAFF
.,TRBJ1-6,TRBV30,.,TGTGCCTGGAAGGGCAGGGATAATTCACCCCTCCACTTT,CAWKGRDNSPLHF
.,TRBJ1-4,TRBV28,.,TGTGCCAGCAGACCACAGGGCACCGAAGTTGAAAAACTGTTTTTT,CASRPQGTEVEKLFF
.,TRBJ2-1,TRBV5-1,TRBD2,TGCGCCAGCAGCTTGGGTCCGCGGGGGGGCGGCAATGAGCAGTTCTTC,CASSLGPRGGGNEQFF
once,TRBJ2-6,TRBV27,.,TGTGCCAGCAGTTTGGAAGGGGGAAATTCTGGGGCCAACGTCCTGACTTTC,CASSLEGGNSGANVLTF
.,TRBJ2-5,TRBV4-2,TRBD1,TGTGCCAGCAGCCAAGGAACAGGGGGCGGACAAGAGACCCAGTACTTC,CASSQGTGGGQETQYF
.,TRBJ2-1,TRBV2,.,TGTGCCAGCAGTTCTCTTCCGGGGATGGATGAGCAGTTCTTC,CASSSLPGMDEQFF
.,TRBJ2-3,TRBV5-1,TRBD2,TGCGCCAGCAGCTTGGCGGGAGGGTACACAGATACGCAGTATTTT,CASSLAGGYTDTQYF
.,TRBJ2-2,TRBV28,.,TGTGCCAGCAGTTTACCGGACAGACCGAACACCGGGGAGCTGTTTTTT,CASSLPDRPNTGELFF
.,TRBJ2-7,TRBV5-1,TRBD1,TGCGCCAGCAGCTGGACAGGGACAGGGAGCGAGCAGTACTTC,CASSWTGTGSEQYF
.,TRBJ2-6,TRBV5-1,.,TGCGCCAGCAGCCCCCCGTTGGGATCTGGGGCCAACGTCCTGACTTTC,CASSPPLGSGANVLTF
.,TRBJ2-7,TRBV4-1,.,TGCGCCAGCAGCCAAGTCCAGGAAGCCTACGAGCAGTACTTC,CASSQVQEAYEQYF
.,TRBJ2-7,TRBV28,.,TGTGCCAGCAGTTCCCCGACAGCCACCTACGAGCAGTACTTC,CASSSPTATYEQYF
.,TRBJ2-1,TRBV19,.,TGTGCCAGTAGTATAGAGCGGGGACAGCAGTTCTTC,CASSIERGQQFF